This TCR beta chain is from a study of shared clonotypes between healthy human individuals. At the level of the study: The plates for each donor numbered three CD4 naive, three CD4 memory, two CD8 naive and one CD8 memory.

V gave up 0 bases and J gave up 5 bases, with 16 bases separating them. The CDR3 has 17 amino acids. CDR1 and CDR2 (germline): MGHRA, YSYEKL. Sequenced by immunoSEQ multiplex PCR; TCRdb stores in-frame clones only, minus some. Among 1.5 million to 2.5 million clones, around 96% were seen once, and the ten largest hold under 1.5%. On this clone itself: Antigen unknown.

Notes on the study in general: Collection of samples was limited to blood; tissue repertoires likely differ.

CD45RO-negative, CCR7-positively selected cells formed the naive CD8 fraction, excluding terminally differentiated effector memory CD45RA+ cells. The TCR sequence derives from a man younger than 35 in good health. What was sequenced was naive CD8+ T cells sorted from blood. The chain uses TRBV4-1 and TRBJ2-2, with D possibly being TRBD2 (5 bases). CDR3 nucleotides: TGCGCCAGCAGCCAAGATAGTGCAGGACTCGCGACCGGGGAGCTGTTTTTT. Translating it yields CASSQDSAGLATGELFF.